These T cell receptor beta chains were read from a single sample in a study of cytomegalovirus exposure and HLA in healthy donors. Only in-frame clones appear in the TCRdb table, and some are missing; sequencing was by immunoSEQ multiplex PCR. The data contain about 89,000 clones, roughly 80% of them singletons. Input material: PBMCs. All receptors derive from a male donor in good health and CMV-seronegative. CDR3s leave out the opening cysteine and the closing phenylalanine or tryptophan. Fields, in order: V gene, J gene, CDR3 protein.

>TRBV5-8|TRBJ1-5
ASSRPGPQH
>TRBV7-9|TRBJ1-5
ASSLGRGQPQH
>TRBV7-6|TRBJ2-1
ASTKELFYNEQF
>TRBV5-4|TRBJ1-1
ASSPGQVHTEAF
>TRBV29-1|TRBJ2-7
SVDRQGNPYEQY
>TRBV7-3|TRBJ1-2
ASSAQPQGTFGGYT
>TRBV19|TRBJ1-2
ASSPRGFDYGYT
>TRBV7-7|TRBJ2-1
ASSPGLALDEQF
>TRBV19|TRBJ1-5
ASSPDRAGQPQH
>TRBV4-1|TRBJ2-6
ASSPSGASGANVLT
>TRBV28|TRBJ1-2
ASTLQAPGGYGYT
>TRBV28|TRBJ1-2
ASRLRGLYGYT
>TRBV27|TRBJ1-2
ASSFHREGDGYT
>TRBV6-1|TRBJ1-2
ASIPTRDTYGYT
>TRBV4-3|TRBJ2-7
ASSQASTGNYEQY
>TRBV7-9|TRBJ1-1
ASSLGRRGIRAEAF